This entry features one T cell receptor (beta chain) sequence. This sample was taken from a study of blood T cell repertoires in COVID-19. Study-level information: Some COVID-19 samples were acute and others convalescent; all came from the United States, Italy and Spain.

Sequencing was performed with immunoSEQ multiplex PCR; in TCRdb, only in-frame clones are kept and a portion is missing. The top ten clones hold about 0.7% of a sample with 260,000 or so clones, roughly 90% of them seen once. The germline V gene has CDR1 MNHEY and CDR2 SMNVEV (reference sequence). The length of the CDR3 is 17 residues. With 0 bases clipped from V and 0 bases from J, the junction kept 7 bases outside the gene matches. V usage is TRBV27 and J usage is TRBJ2-7, with 8 bases aligning to TRBD1. This receptor was identified in a human donor in a cohort sampled during active COVID-19. The sequencing sample was made of peripheral blood. The CDR3 region is CASSLSSTGTGSYEQYF. The CDR3 coding sequence is TGTGCCAGCAGTTTATCCTCTACGGGGACAGGCTCCTACGAGCAGTACTTC.